The subject of this entry is one T cell receptor beta chain. The antigen is undetermined. These data are taken from a study of response to subunit inactivated influenza vaccine. Study results and caveats: Authors suggested each seasonal flu vaccination may recruit only limited numbers of new T cells.

Via MiXCR, TCRdb re-called the RT-PCR reads, giving one row per CDR3 protein. The table lists 650,000 to 800,000 distinct CDR3 sequences, approximately 15% of them singletons. Looked up from germline, CDR1 is MNHEY and CDR2 is SVGAGI. The germline V and J ends were trimmed by 1 base and 0 bases, with 16 bases remaining between them. CDR3 length equals 19 residues. The chain joins TRBV6-5 to TRBJ2-6; D perhaps matches TRBD1 (5 bases). The origin of this receptor is a man in his fifties or sixties who received an inactivated influenza vaccine. The source was PBMCs from blood, collected 14 to 15 days before vaccination. DNA for the CDR3: TGTGCCAGCAGTTACTGGGCTGGACACCAGAGCTCTGGGGCCAACGTCCTGACTTTC. Its protein is CASSYWAGHQSSGANVLTF.